The next 25 T cell receptor beta chains were all read from a single sample in a study of T cell responses to AZD1222 COVID-19 vaccine. The protocol was immunoSEQ multiplex PCR, while the TCRdb copy is restricted to in-frame clones and leaves out a portion. The sample has 110,000 to 150,000 clones, 70% to 90% seen once. Material: peripheral blood, obtained on day 0 of AZD1222 vaccination. Receptors were obtained from an adult in good health.

This clone was seen a few times. This rearrangement joins TRBV5-1 to TRBJ1-2; TRBD1 matches at 7 bases. Germline-derived CDR1 and CDR2 are SGHRS and YFSETQ. This CDR3 has 16 amino acids. J gave up 3 bases and V 3 bases, and 11 bases lay outside the gene matches. CDR3 nucleotide sequence: TGCGCCAGCAGCTCTATTATGACAGGGCCTGACTATGGCTACACCTTC. Amino acid sequence: CASSSIMTGPDYGYTF. The full variable domain, in which reference TRBV5-1 and TRBJ1-2 provide the parts outside the CDR3, is KAGVTQTPRYLIKTRGQQVTLSCSPISGHRSVSWYQQTPGQGLQFLFEYFSETQRNKGNFPGRFSGRQFSNSRSEMNVSTLELGDSALYLCASSSIMTGPDYGYTFGSGTRLTVV.

V and J are TRBV28 and TRBJ1-6; 7 nucleotides line up with TRBD1. In germline, CDR1 is MDHEN, CDR2 SYDVKM. The V and J ends lost 5 bases and 0 bases, in that order; junction bases with no gene match: 10. CDR3 length: 18 residues. This CDR3 reads CASSAPGQRSSYNSPLHF. The CDR3 DNA reads as TGTGCCAGCAGTGCACCGGGACAGAGAAGCTCCTATAATTCACCCCTCCACTTT.

The chain recombines TRBV5-1 with TRBJ2-3; 13 nucleotides line up with TRBD2. This CDR3 is built from 17 residues. With 4 bases clipped from V and 4 bases from J, the junction kept 9 bases outside the gene matches. Germline V gives CDR1 SGHRS, CDR2 YFSETQ. The CDR3 protein is CASSLFGLAGAPDTQYF. The CDR3 nucleotides read TGCGCCAGCAGCCTTTTTGGACTAGCGGGAGCCCCAGATACGCAGTATTTT. The variable domain in full, completed from reference TRBV5-1 and TRBJ2-3, reads KAGVTQTPRYLIKTRGQQVTLSCSPISGHRSVSWYQQTPGQGLQFLFEYFSETQRNKGNFPGRFSGRQFSNSRSEMNVSTLELGDSALYLCASSLFGLAGAPDTQYFGPGTRLTVL.

The chain employs TRBV4-1 and TRBJ2-5; D remains ambiguous. The CDR3 loop spans 15 amino acids. V gave up 0 bases and J gave up 2 bases, with 10 bases separating them. In germline, CDR1 is MGHRA, CDR2 YSYEKL. Written as DNA, the CDR3 is TGCGCCAGCAGCCAAGATGTAACTAAACAAGAGACCCAGTACTTC. Protein product: CASSQDVTKQETQYF.

The chain recombines TRBV6-1 with TRBJ2-3; TRBD1 is a possible D gene (6 bases). Trimming took off 2 bases at V and 2 bases at J, with 20 bases between the two ends. CDR1 and CDR2 (germline): MNHNS, SASEGT. This CDR3 is 18 amino acids long. CDR3 sequence reads: CASSETPGHQILTDTQYF. CDR3 in DNA: TGTGCCAGCAGTGAAACTCCGGGACACCAGATTCTCACAGATACGCAGTATTTT.

The rearrangement links TRBV5-1 to TRBJ1-2; no reliable D call. The CDR3 sequence is 11 residues long. Trimming stripped 4 bases from V and 3 bases from J, with 4 bases between. Germline lookup yields CDR1 SGHRS and CDR2 YFSETQ. CDR3 residues: CASSLDYGYTF. CDR3 nucleotides: TGCGCCAGCAGCCTGGACTATGGCTACACCTTC.

This sequence joins TRBV9 and TRBJ1-1, with D unclear. This CDR3 is built from 14 residues. With 1 base removed from V and 1 base from J, the gap between germline ends came to 8 bases. Germline CDR1 and CDR2: SGDLS and YYNGEE. CDR3: CASSVNPANTEAFF. For the CDR3, the DNA is TGTGCCAGCAGCGTAAATCCCGCGAACACTGAAGCTTTCTTT.

The chain combines TRBV3-1 (or the pseudogene TRBV3-2) with TRBJ2-3; D is perhaps TRBD1 (6 bases). Germline CDR1 is LGHDT and CDR2 is YNNKEL (reference sequence). The CDR3 is made up of 14 amino acids. V lost 0 bases and J 8 bases, leaving 12 bases between the germline ends. CDR3 residues: CASSQDHRVSTQYF. The CDR3 DNA is TGTGCCAGCAGCCAAGATCACAGGGTCAGTACGCAGTATTTT.

The chain couples TRBV5-1 to TRBJ1-1; 9 bases agree with TRBD1. Germline trimming cut 3 bases from V and 0 bases from J; bases unmatched to any gene: 6. CDR1 and CDR2 from the germline V gene are SGHRS and YFSETQ. The CDR3 sequence is 16 residues long. CDR3 DNA: TGCGCCAGCAGCTCCATACAGGGGGCCGTGAACACTGAAGCTTTCTTT. Protein: CASSSIQGAVNTEAFF. The complete variable domain, with remaining parts taken from reference TRBV5-1 and TRBJ1-1, reads KAGVTQTPRYLIKTRGQQVTLSCSPISGHRSVSWYQQTPGQGLQFLFEYFSETQRNKGNFPGRFSGRQFSNSRSEMNVSTLELGDSALYLCASSSIQGAVNTEAFFGQGTRLTVV.

This clone was counted a few times. This chain connects TRBV27 to TRBJ2-5; 7 nucleotides align to TRBD2. The CDR3 has 14 amino acids. Germline trimming cut 2 bases from V and 5 bases from J; bases unmatched to any gene: 5. CDR1 MNHEY and CDR2 SMNVEV come from the germline V gene (reference sequence). In DNA, the CDR3 is TGTGCCAGCAGTTTAGCGGGAGCGAGTGAGACCCAGTACTTC. Protein: CASSLAGASETQYF.

This chain joins TRBV30 and TRBJ1-1, with a possible D match to TRBD1 (5 bases). Trimming left V 4 bases short and J 7 bases short, with 31 bases between. In germline, CDR1 is GTSNPN, CDR2 SVGIG (reference sequence). This CDR3 has 18 residues. The CDR3 nucleotides read TGTGCCTGGAACCCCGGCTGGGGGACGTCAACTGAAGAAGGTGAAGCTTTCTTT. Protein sequence: CAWNPGWGTSTEEGEAFF.

The chain couples TRBV21-1 to TRBJ2-2. TRBV21-1 is shown as a pseudogene. The CDR3 totals 16 residues. Written as DNA, the CDR3 is TGTGCCAGCAGCAAAGGGCGAATCAGGAACACCGGGGAGCTGTTTTTT. Its translation: CASSKGRIRNTGELFF.

This clone has only one observation. The chain is built from TRBV7-9 and TRBJ2-1; unclear D gene. V was shortened by 6 bases and J by 9 bases, with 21 bases between the two germline ends. This CDR3 has 15 residues. CDR1 and CDR2 (germline): SEHNR, FQNEAQ (reference sequence). DNA of the CDR3: TGTGCCAGCAGTCCTTTGGGTTCCGCAATGGGTGAGCAGTTCTTC. This encodes CASSPLGSAMGEQFF. The full variable domain, its missing parts supplied by reference TRBV7-9 and TRBJ2-1, is DTGVSQNPRHKITKRGQNVTFRCDPISEHNRLYWYRQTLGQGPEFLTYFQNEAQLEKSRLLSDRFSAERPKGSFSTLEIQRTEQGDSAMYLCASSPLGSAMGEQFFGPGTRLTVL.

This clone showed up just a few times. The V call is TRBV6-5, the J call TRBJ1-1; no definite D call. The V gene lost 8 bases and the J gene lost 6 bases, with 13 bases spanning the gap. This CDR3 has 12 amino acids. Germline values: CDR1 MNHEY, CDR2 SVGAGI. CDR3 bases: TGTGCCAGCCTTACCACGTGGCCTGAAGCTTTCTTT. Translated: CASLTTWPEAFF.

V gene TRBV7-9 combines with J gene TRBJ2-6, with D possibly being TRBD2 (7 bases). The germline V gene has CDR1 SEHNR and CDR2 FQNEAQ (reference sequence). The CDR3 is 19 residues long. The V end lost 5 bases, the J end lost 4 bases, and 24 bases lay between the germline ends. The CDR3 DNA is TGTGCCAGCAGCCCGCGGGGGCCCCGGGACTCTCTGGGGGCCAACGTCCTGACTTTC. This codes for CASSPRGPRDSLGANVLTF. Together with reference TRBV7-9 and TRBJ2-6, the CDR3 gives the full variable domain: DTGVSQNPRHKITKRGQNVTFRCDPISEHNRLYWYRQTLGQGPEFLTYFQNEAQLEKSRLLSDRFSAERPKGSFSTLEIQRTEQGDSAMYLCASSPRGPRDSLGANVLTFGAGSRLTVL.

The chain carries TRBV7-2 and TRBJ1-3; D ambiguous. This CDR3 contains 16 residues. Trimming left V 2 bases short and J 0 bases short, with 11 bases between. CDR1 is SGHTA, CDR2 FQGNSA, per germline. The CDR3 nucleotides are TGTGCCAGCAGCTTAAACCGGTTCGACTCTGGAAACACCATATATTTT. As protein: CASSLNRFDSGNTIYF.

V gene TRBV30 combines with J gene TRBJ2-3; TRBD2 matches 7 bases. With V trimmed by 4 bases and J by 3 bases, 4 bases remained unmatched. The CDR3 has 13 residues. CDR1 and CDR2 from the germline V gene are GTSNPN and SVGIG (reference sequence). CDR3 sequence (DNA): TGTGCCTGGAACGGAGCGGGAACAGATACGCAGTATTTT. It translates to CAWNGAGTDTQYF.

The chain has TRBV24-1 and TRBJ1-2; D call uncertain. CDR3 length: 14 amino acids. CDR1 KGHDR and CDR2 SFDVKD come from the germline V gene. Trimming removed 0 bases at V and 8 bases at J, with 12 bases between. For the CDR3, the DNA is TGTGCCACCAGTGATTTGGGTCAGGATTGGGGCTACACCTTC. Its protein is CATSDLGQDWGYTF.

The chain recombines TRBV2 with TRBJ1-2; 7 positions match TRBD1. The J segment lost 4 bases and the V segment lost 9 bases, leaving 2 bases of the junction unmatched. Germline-derived CDR1 and CDR2 are SNHLY and FYNNEI. CDR3 length: 11 residues. DNA for the CDR3: TGTGCCAGGACAGGGATCTATGGCTACACCTTC. It codes for CARTGIYGYTF.

The chain joins TRBV7-9 to TRBJ1-5, with D possibly TRBD1 on 5 matching bases. This CDR3 region has 14 residues. CDR1 and CDR2 from the germline V gene are SEHNR and FQNEAQ (reference sequence). Trimming pared 3 bases from V and 7 bases from J, leaving 13 bases between. Here the CDR3 reads CASSLGQGSQPQHF. The CDR3 DNA reads TGTGCCAGCAGCTTGGGGCAGGGATCGCAGCCCCAGCATTTT.

This sequence joins TRBV19 and TRBJ1-5, with D maybe TRBD1 (6 bases). The CDR3 is 14 amino acids. The V end lost 8 bases, the J end lost 5 bases, and 16 bases lay between the germline ends. CDR1 is LNHDA, CDR2 SQIVND, per germline (reference sequence). The CDR3 here is CASSPWGADQPQHF. As DNA, the CDR3 is TGTGCCAGTTCCCCATGGGGGGCGGATCAGCCCCAGCATTTT.

Here the CDR3 DNA reads TGTGCCAGCAGCTTCGGGACAGGGGCCTACGAGCAGTACTTC. It is translated as CASSFGTGAYEQYF. The chain combines TRBV11-2 with TRBJ2-7; 10 bases align to TRBD1. Germline lookup yields CDR1 SGHAT and CDR2 FQNNGV. V was clipped by 3 bases and J by 2 bases; unmatched bases: 1. The CDR3 extends over 14 amino acids. The whole variable domain, remainder taken from reference TRBV11-2 and TRBJ2-7, is EAGVAQSPRYKIIEKRQSVAFWCNPISGHATLYWYQQILGQGPKLLIQFQNNGVVDDSQLPKDRFSAERLKGVDSTLKIQPAKLEDSAVYLCASSFGTGAYEQYFGPGTRLTVT.

The genes are TRBV10-1 and TRBJ2-4; 9 bases agree with TRBD1. CDR1 WNHNN and CDR2 SYGVQD come from the germline V gene (reference sequence). V trimming: 6 bases; J trimming: 0 bases; junction bases outside the gene matches: 12. This CDR3 contains 18 residues. The CDR3 coding sequence is TGCGCCAGCAGCGACATAAGGACAGGGGATATAGCCAAAAACATTCAGTACTTC. As protein: CASSDIRTGDIAKNIQYF.

The chain combines TRBV28 with TRBJ2-3; the match to TRBD1 covers 7 bases. The trim removed 8 bases at V and 0 bases at J, leaving 5 bases unmatched. The CDR3 has 14 amino acids. CDR1 is MDHEN, CDR2 SYDVKM, per germline. The CDR3 spells CASAEGGSTDTQYF. Here the CDR3 DNA reads TGTGCCAGCGCCGAAGGGGGCAGCACAGATACGCAGTATTTT.

The chain links TRBV15 to TRBJ2-2; TRBD1 matches at 7 bases. CDR1 is LNHNV, CDR2 YYDKDF, per germline (reference sequence). Trimming cost V 6 bases and J 5 bases; bases outside gene matches: 9. CDR3 size: 15 residues. CDR3 nucleotides: TGTGCCACCAGGCCAGACAGGGTAGGAACCGGGGAGCTGTTTTTT. This translates into CATRPDRVGTGELFF. Full variable domain (outside the CDR3, taken from reference TRBV15 and TRBJ2-2): DAMVIQNPRYQVTQFGKPVTLSCSQTLNHNVMYWYQQKSSQAPKLLFHYYDKDFNNEADTPDNFQSRRPNTSFCFLDIRSPGLGDTAMYLCATRPDRVGTGELFFGEGSRLTVL.